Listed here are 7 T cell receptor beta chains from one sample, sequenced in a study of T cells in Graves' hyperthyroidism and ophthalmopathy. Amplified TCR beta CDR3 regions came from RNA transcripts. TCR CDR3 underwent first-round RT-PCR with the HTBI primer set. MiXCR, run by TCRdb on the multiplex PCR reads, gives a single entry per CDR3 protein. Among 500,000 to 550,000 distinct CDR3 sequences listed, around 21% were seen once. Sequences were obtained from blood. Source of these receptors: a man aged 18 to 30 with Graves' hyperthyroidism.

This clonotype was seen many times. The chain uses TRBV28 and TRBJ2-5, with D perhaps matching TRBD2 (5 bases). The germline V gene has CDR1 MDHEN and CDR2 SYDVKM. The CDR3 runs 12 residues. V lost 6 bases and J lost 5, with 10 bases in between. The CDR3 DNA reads TGTGCCAGCAGCATACGAGGGGAGACCCAGTACTTC. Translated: CASSIRGETQYF.

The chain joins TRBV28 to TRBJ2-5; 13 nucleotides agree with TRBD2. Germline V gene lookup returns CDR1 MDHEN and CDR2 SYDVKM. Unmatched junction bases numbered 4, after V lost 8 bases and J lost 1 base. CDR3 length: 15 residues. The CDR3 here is CASGTSGIRQETQYF. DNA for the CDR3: TGTGCCAGCGGGACTAGCGGGATACGCCAAGAGACCCAGTACTTC. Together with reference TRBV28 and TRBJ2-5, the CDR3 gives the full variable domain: DVKVTQSSRYLVKRTGEKVFLECVQDMDHENMFWYRQDPGLGLRLIYFSYDVKMKEKGDIPEGYSVSREKKERFSLILESASTNQTSMYLCASGTSGIRQETQYFGPGTRLLVL.

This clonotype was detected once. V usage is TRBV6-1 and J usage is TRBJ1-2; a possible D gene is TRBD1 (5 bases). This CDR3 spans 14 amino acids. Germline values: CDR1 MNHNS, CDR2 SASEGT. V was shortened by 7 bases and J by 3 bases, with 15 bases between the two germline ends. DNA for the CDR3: TGTGCCAGCACCTTTTTCGGACACGACTATGGCTACACCTTC. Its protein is CASTFFGHDYGYTF.

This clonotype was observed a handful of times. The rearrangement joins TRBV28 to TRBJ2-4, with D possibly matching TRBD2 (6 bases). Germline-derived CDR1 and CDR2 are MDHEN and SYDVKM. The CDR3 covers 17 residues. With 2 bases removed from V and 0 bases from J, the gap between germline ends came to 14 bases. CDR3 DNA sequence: TGTGCCAGCAGTTTAGCTTCCTCGGGACTAGCCAAAAACATTCAGTACTTC. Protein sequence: CASSLASSGLAKNIQYF.

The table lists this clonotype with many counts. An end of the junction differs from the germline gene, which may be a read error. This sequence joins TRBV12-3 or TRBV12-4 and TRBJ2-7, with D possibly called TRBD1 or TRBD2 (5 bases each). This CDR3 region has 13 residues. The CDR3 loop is CTSSSGLGSEQYF. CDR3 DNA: TGTACCAGCAGTTCAGGGTTGGGGAGCGAGCAGTACTTC.

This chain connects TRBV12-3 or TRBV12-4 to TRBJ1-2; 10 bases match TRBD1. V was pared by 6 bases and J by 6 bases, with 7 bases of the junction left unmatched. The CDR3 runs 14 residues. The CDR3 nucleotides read TGTGCCAGCAGCCGGGACAGGGGAGTAGATGGCTACACCTTC. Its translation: CASSRDRGVDGYTF.

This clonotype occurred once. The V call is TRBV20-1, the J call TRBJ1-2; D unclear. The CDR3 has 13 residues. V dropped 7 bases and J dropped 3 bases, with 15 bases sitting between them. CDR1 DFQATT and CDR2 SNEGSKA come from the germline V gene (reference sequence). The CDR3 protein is CSGSEPGDYGYTF. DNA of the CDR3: TGCAGTGGCTCTGAGCCGGGAGACTATGGCTACACCTTC.